Following are 27 T cell receptor beta chains from one sample sequenced in a study of blood T cell repertoires in COVID-19 (dated by TCRdb to between 2020 and 2021). Libraries were built with the immunoSEQ multiplex PCR assay. The source is immuneACCESS, and TCRdb retained only in-frame sequences with V and J called. Part of the clones is not carried over; for the studies checked, unresolved V genes explain less than half of this, and the remainder is unexplained. The sample contains 360,000 or so clones, over 75% of them found a single time. The ten largest make up 2.5% to 3.5% of the sample. The specimen sequenced was PBMCs or T cells enriched from blood (not recorded which). The receptor set was obtained from a woman between 25 and 40 years old who had recovered from COVID-19.

The chain recombines TRBV5-1 with TRBJ1-1, with 8 bases fitting TRBD1. Per germline, CDR1 SGHRS and CDR2 YFSETQ. V gave up 7 bases and J gave up 3 bases; unmatched junction bases: 8. The CDR3 has 14 residues. CDR3 coding DNA: TGCGCCAGCCAACAGGGGGATGGGGACACTGAAGCTTTCTTT. It encodes CASQQGDGDTEAFF.

The V and J genes are TRBV27 and TRBJ2-7; D is ambiguous. The CDR3 runs to 13 residues. Germline V lookup: CDR1 MNHEY, CDR2 SMNVEV (reference sequence). With 2 bases removed from V and 5 bases from J, the gap between germline ends came to 10 bases. DNA for the CDR3: TGTGCCAGCAGTTTAGCGGAGTTCAACGAGCAGTACTTC. This encodes CASSLAEFNEQYF.

The rearrangement uses TRBV9 and TRBJ2-1; TRBD1 aligns across 10 bases. There are 14 residues in the CDR3. With 4 bases clipped from V and 9 bases from J, the junction kept 7 bases outside the gene matches. CDR1 and CDR2 (germline): SGDLS, YYNGEE. The DNA of the CDR3 is TGTGCCAGCAGCCCCGGGACAGGGGTTATTGAGCAGTTCTTC. It yields the protein CASSPGTGVIEQFF.

The chain combines TRBV28 with TRBJ2-7, with 9 bases lining up with TRBD1. Per germline, CDR1 MDHEN and CDR2 SYDVKM. This CDR3 is 16 amino acids long. The V gene end was trimmed by 5 bases and the J gene end by 3 bases; junction bases not matched to a gene: 11. CDR3: CASSGQGKGKLYEQYF. In DNA form, the CDR3 reads TGTGCCAGCAGTGGACAGGGGAAGGGGAAGCTCTACGAGCAGTACTTC.

This chain uses TRBV27 with TRBJ2-1; 12 bases are shared with TRBD2. The CDR3 totals 16 residues. Trimming took 5 bases from V and 6 from J; bases not matched to a gene: 8. Germline CDR1 reads MNHEY; CDR2 reads SMNVEV (reference sequence). The CDR3 coding sequence is TGTGCCAGCAGTCCCTGGACTAGCGGGATAAGCAATGAGCAGTTCTTC. This gives the protein CASSPWTSGISNEQFF.

This chain joins TRBV28 and TRBJ2-1; TRBD2 aligns across 8 bases. The CDR3 runs 16 residues. The germline V gene has CDR1 MDHEN and CDR2 SYDVKM. J lost 0 bases, V lost 3 bases, and 4 bases had no gene match. CDR3: CASSFYSGSSYNEQFF. The CDR3 DNA is TGTGCCAGCAGTTTTTACAGCGGGAGCTCCTACAATGAGCAGTTCTTC.

This clone was recorded once. The CDR3 coding sequence is TGTGCCAGCAGTGACTCCGGGGGGTCGGGAAACATTCAGTACTTC. Amino acids: CASSDSGGSGNIQYF. The chain carries TRBV6-4 and TRBJ2-4; TRBD2 aligns across 7 bases. CDR1 is MRHNA, CDR2 SNTAGT, per germline. This CDR3 is built from 15 residues. The junction had 5 bases not matched to a gene; V was cut back by 0 bases and J by 6 bases.

The chain recombines TRBV27 with TRBJ2-5; 8 nucleotides agree with TRBD2. Per the germline V gene, CDR1 is MNHEY and CDR2 is SMNVEV (reference sequence). The CDR3 consists of 17 residues. The V gene end was trimmed by 3 bases and the J gene end by 1 base; junction bases not matched to a gene: 10. CDR3 sequence reads: CASSLAGGRSLQETQYF. The CDR3 nucleotides are TGTGCCAGCAGTTTGGCGGGGGGCCGTTCCCTCCAAGAGACCCAGTACTTC.

This chain uses TRBV28 with TRBJ1-6; tentative D call: TRBD1 (5 bases). The CDR3 consists of 15 residues. The germline gives CDR1 MDHEN, CDR2 SYDVKM. V was shortened by 5 bases and J by 5 bases, with 13 bases between the two germline ends. DNA of the CDR3: TGTGCCAGCAGTCCATCCGGGACTGATAATTCACCCCTCCACTTT. Protein: CASSPSGTDNSPLHF.

This clone was counted between two and nine times. The rearrangement links TRBV15 to TRBJ1-5; the match to TRBD1 covers 9 bases. This CDR3 region has 18 residues. Germline values: CDR1 LNHNV, CDR2 YYDKDF (reference sequence). Losses at the gene ends were 7 bases for V and 7 bases for J; bases not matched to a gene: 20. The CDR3 region has the DNA TGTGCCACCAAACTGGAAAACTGGGGACAGGGTAGCGTCCAGCCCCAGCATTTT. This translates into CATKLENWGQGSVQPQHF.

V and J are TRBV3-1 (or the pseudogene TRBV3-2) and TRBJ2-7, with D possibly TRBD1 on 5 matching bases. Germline CDR1 LGHDT, CDR2 YNNKEL (reference sequence). Trimming cost V 5 bases and J 0 bases, with 8 bases left between them. This CDR3 has 13 residues. CDR3: CASSTDSSYEQYF. Written as DNA, the CDR3 is TGTGCCAGCAGCACCGACAGCTCCTACGAGCAGTACTTC.

This sequence joins TRBV30 and TRBJ1-5, with 7 nucleotides matching TRBD1. Per the germline V gene, CDR1 is GTSNPN and CDR2 is SVGIG (reference sequence). The CDR3 has 14 amino acids. With V trimmed by 4 bases and J by 2 bases, 5 bases remained unmatched. This CDR3 reads CAWNGQGGNQPQHF. CDR3 bases: TGTGCCTGGAATGGGCAGGGGGGCAATCAGCCCCAGCATTTT.

The chain employs TRBV2 and TRBJ2-7, with TRBD1 identical over 10 bases. Germline trimming cut 3 bases from V and 6 bases from J; bases unmatched to any gene: 5. The CDR3 contains 14 residues. Germline CDR1 and CDR2: SNHLY and FYNNEI. The CDR3 DNA sequence: TGTGCCAGCAGTGAGGGGACAGGGGCAAGCGAGCAGTACTTC. This codes for CASSEGTGASEQYF.

The V gene is TRBV7-2, the J gene TRBJ2-1; unclear D gene. Germline values: CDR1 SGHTA, CDR2 FQGNSA. CDR3 size: 13 residues. V lost 3 bases, J lost 4 bases, and 7 bases lay in between. In DNA, the CDR3 is TGTGCCAGCAGCTTTTCAGATTACAATGAGCAGTTCTTC. Protein sequence: CASSFSDYNEQFF.

This chain joins TRBV7-9 and TRBJ2-7; 9 bases fit TRBD1. Germline lookup yields CDR1 SEHNR and CDR2 FQNEAQ (reference sequence). V gave up 5 bases and J gave up 7 bases; unmatched junction bases: 9. CDR3 length: 14 residues. CDR3: CASSPRTGEMEQYF. The DNA of the CDR3 is TGTGCCAGCAGCCCCAGGACAGGGGAAATGGAGCAGTACTTC.

The chain joins TRBV2 to TRBJ2-1, with 7 bases matching TRBD2. CDR1 is SNHLY and CDR2 is FYNNEI in the germline V gene. The length of the CDR3 is 13 residues. The V and J ends lost 7 bases and 5 bases, in that order; junction bases with no gene match: 5. The CDR3 bases are TGTGCCAGCAAGCGGGGCCTAAACAATGAGCAGTTCTTC. Its translation: CASKRGLNNEQFF.

The count of this clone is one. The V and J genes are TRBV19 and TRBJ1-6; the match to TRBD1 covers 12 bases. The CDR3 runs to 16 residues. V lost 5 bases and J lost 7; bases outside the gene matches: 6. Germline V gives CDR1 LNHDA, CDR2 SQIVND (reference sequence). CDR3 sequence: CASSPGQGAWNSPLHF. CDR3 bases: TGTGCCAGTAGTCCGGGACAGGGGGCTTGGAATTCACCCCTCCACTTT. Full variable domain (missing parts from reference TRBV19 and TRBJ1-6): DGGITQSPKYLFRKEGQNVTLSCEQNLNHDAMYWYRQDPGQGLRLIYYSQIVNDFQKGDIAEGYSVSREKKESFPLTVTSAQKNPTAFYLCASSPGQGAWNSPLHFGNGTRLTVT.

As concerns this clone: At the DNA level, this CDR3 is encoded by other sequences in the same sample as well. The chain couples TRBV15 to TRBJ1-1, with D perhaps TRBD1 (5 bases). CDR3 size: 14 residues. Trimming cost V 3 bases and J 4 bases, with 12 bases left between them. CDR1 and CDR2 (germline): LNHNV, YYDKDF (reference sequence). The CDR3 sequence is CATSRDRRGTEAFF. CDR3 DNA: TGTGCCACCAGCAGGGACCGGAGGGGCACTGAAGCTTTCTTT.

The rearrangement links TRBV6-1 to TRBJ2-7; 8 nucleotides align to TRBD2. CDR1 is MNHNS, CDR2 SASEGT, per germline. This CDR3 region has 16 residues. V was clipped by 3 bases and J by 3 bases; unmatched bases: 10. The chain's CDR3 is CASSDNRGLVGYEQYF. Written as DNA, the CDR3 is TGTGCCAGCAGTGATAACCGGGGACTAGTGGGCTACGAGCAGTACTTC.

This clone has a handful of counts. V is TRBV15 and J is TRBJ2-6; a possible D gene is TRBD1 (6 bases). Germline CDR1 is LNHNV and CDR2 is YYDKDF (reference sequence). Trimming took off 4 bases at V and 0 bases at J, with 16 bases between the two ends. The CDR3 totals 18 residues. Here the CDR3 DNA reads TGTGCCACCAGCACGCAGACAGGCTCTTACTCTGGGGCCAACGTCCTGACTTTC. Translation gives CATSTQTGSYSGANVLTF.

The rearrangement links TRBV7-2 to TRBJ2-7; the match to TRBD2 covers 13 bases. The ends lost 5 bases at V and 2 bases at J; junction bases unmatched: 0. Germline CDR1 reads SGHTA; CDR2 reads FQGNSA. The CDR3 extends over 14 amino acids. CDR3 protein: CASSGLAGAYEQYF. The CDR3 DNA reads as TGTGCCAGCAGCGGACTAGCGGGGGCCTACGAGCAGTACTTC.

The rearrangement joins TRBV28 to TRBJ1-2; TRBD1 matches 10 bases. The junction had 7 bases not matched to a gene; V was cut back by 5 bases and J by 7 bases. The CDR3 contains 14 residues. The germline gives CDR1 MDHEN, CDR2 SYDVKM. CDR3 residues: CASSGGQGISGYTF. For the CDR3, the DNA is TGTGCCAGCAGTGGGGGACAGGGGATTAGTGGCTACACCTTC.

The rearrangement joins TRBV27 to TRBJ2-2; no firm D call. Trimming took 6 bases from V and 0 from J, leaving 17 bases between them. Germline CDR1 reads MNHEY; CDR2 reads SMNVEV (reference sequence). CDR3 length: 17 residues. The CDR3 reads CASSLLSTTPNTGELFF. CDR3 sequence (DNA): TGTGCCAGCAGCCTCCTTTCGACAACCCCGAACACCGGGGAGCTGTTTTTT.

This chain uses TRBV29-1 with TRBJ2-2, with 11 bases identical to TRBD1. Germline V CDR1 and CDR2: SQVTM, ANQGSEA. V was pared by 7 bases and J by 3 bases, with 7 bases of the junction left unmatched. The CDR3 spans 15 residues. The CDR3 region has the DNA TGCAGCGCCCAGGTGGGACAGGGGGACACCGGGGAGCTGTTTTTT. It yields the protein CSAQVGQGDTGELFF.

This chain uses TRBV7-2 with TRBJ2-1, with unresolved D. The length of the CDR3 is 13 residues. From germline, CDR1 is SGHTA and CDR2 FQGNSA. Deletions cut 10 bases from V and 0 bases from J, with 10 bases between. This CDR3 reads CATRPDSYNEQFF. In DNA form, the CDR3 reads TGTGCCACCCGCCCAGACTCCTACAATGAGCAGTTCTTC.

This chain connects TRBV28 to TRBJ1-1; perhaps TRBD1 as D (5 bases). The V gene's germline CDR1 is MDHEN and CDR2 SYDVKM. V lost 6 bases and J 4 bases, leaving 12 bases between the germline ends. The CDR3 sequence is 13 residues long. The CDR3 is CASSFREATEAFF. Here the CDR3 DNA reads TGTGCCAGCAGCTTCAGGGAGGCCACTGAAGCTTTCTTT.

The V and J genes are TRBV2 and TRBJ1-1; D is unclear. Trimming pared 4 bases from V and 2 bases from J, leaving 8 bases between. Germline V gene data show CDR1 as SNHLY and CDR2 as FYNNEI. CDR3 size: 13 residues. The CDR3 spells CASSGGLNTEAFF. The CDR3 coding sequence is TGTGCCAGCAGTGGAGGATTAAACACTGAAGCTTTCTTT. Together with reference TRBV2 and TRBJ1-1, the CDR3 gives the full variable domain: EPEVTQTPSHQVTQMGQEVILRCVPISNHLYFYWYRQILGQKVEFLVSFYNNEISEKSEIFDDQFSVERPDGSNFTLKIRSTKLEDSAMYFCASSGGLNTEAFFGQGTRLTVV.